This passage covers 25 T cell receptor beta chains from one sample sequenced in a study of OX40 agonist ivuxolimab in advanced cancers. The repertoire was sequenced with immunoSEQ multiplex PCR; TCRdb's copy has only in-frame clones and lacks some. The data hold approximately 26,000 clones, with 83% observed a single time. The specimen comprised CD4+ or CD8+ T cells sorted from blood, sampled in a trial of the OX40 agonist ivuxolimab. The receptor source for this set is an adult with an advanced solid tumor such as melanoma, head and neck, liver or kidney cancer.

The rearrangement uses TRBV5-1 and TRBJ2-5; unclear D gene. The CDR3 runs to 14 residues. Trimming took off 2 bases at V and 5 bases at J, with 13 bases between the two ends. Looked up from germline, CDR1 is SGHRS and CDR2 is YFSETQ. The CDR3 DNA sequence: TGCGCCAGCAGCTTAAGTGATGGCTGGGAGACCCAGTACTTC. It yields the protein CASSLSDGWETQYF.

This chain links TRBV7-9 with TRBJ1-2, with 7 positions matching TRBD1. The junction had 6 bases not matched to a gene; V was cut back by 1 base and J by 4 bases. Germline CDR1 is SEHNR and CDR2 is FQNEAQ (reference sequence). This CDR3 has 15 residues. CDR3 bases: TGTGCCAGCAGCTTAGGATCGGGACAGAGCTATGGCTACACCTTC. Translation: CASSLGSGQSYGYTF.

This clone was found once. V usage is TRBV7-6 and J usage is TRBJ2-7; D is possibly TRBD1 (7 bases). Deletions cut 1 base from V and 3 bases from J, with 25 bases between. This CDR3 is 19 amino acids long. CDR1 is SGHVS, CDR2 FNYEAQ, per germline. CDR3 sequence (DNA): TGTGCCAGCAGCTTAGTCGTGTATGGCGCAGGGGGGAACTTCTACGAGCAGTACTTC. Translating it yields CASSLVVYGAGGNFYEQYF. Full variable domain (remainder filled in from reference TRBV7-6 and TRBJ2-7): GAGVSQSPRYKVTKRGQDVALRCDPISGHVSLYWYRQALGQGPEFLTYFNYEAQQDKSGLPNDRFSAERPEGSISTLTIQRTEQRDSAMYRCASSLVVYGAGGNFYEQYFGPGTRLTVT.

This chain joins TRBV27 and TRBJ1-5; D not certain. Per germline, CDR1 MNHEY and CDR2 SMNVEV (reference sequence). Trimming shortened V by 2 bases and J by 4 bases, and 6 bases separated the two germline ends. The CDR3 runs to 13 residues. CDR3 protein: CASSLAPNQPQHF. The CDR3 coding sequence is TGTGCCAGCAGTTTAGCACCGAATCAGCCCCAGCATTTT.

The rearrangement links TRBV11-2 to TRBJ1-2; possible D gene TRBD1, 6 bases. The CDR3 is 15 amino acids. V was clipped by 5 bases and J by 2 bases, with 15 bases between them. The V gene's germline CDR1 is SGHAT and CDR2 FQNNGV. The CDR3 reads CASSMTGMVNYGYTF. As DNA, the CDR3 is TGTGCCAGCAGCATGACAGGAATGGTCAACTATGGCTACACCTTC.

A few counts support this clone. The CDR3 sequence is CASSPDRVSGRSYSNQPQHF. The CDR3 DNA reads as TGTGCCAGCAGCCCAGATCGGGTGTCGGGACGGTCGTATAGCAATCAGCCCCAGCATTTT. The rearrangement joins TRBV7-8 to TRBJ1-5; perhaps TRBD1 as D (5 bases). CDR1 and CDR2 from the germline V gene are SGHVS and FQNEAQ. Trimming took off 5 bases at V and 0 bases at J, with 26 bases between the two ends. The CDR3 spans 20 residues. Based on the CDR3 plus reference TRBV7-8 and TRBJ1-5, the full variable domain is GAGVSQSPRYKVAKRGQDVALRCDPISGHVSLFWYQQALGQGPEFLTYFQNEAQLDKSGLPSDRFFAERPEGSVSTLKIQRTQQEDSAVYLCASSPDRVSGRSYSNQPQHFGDGTRLSIL.

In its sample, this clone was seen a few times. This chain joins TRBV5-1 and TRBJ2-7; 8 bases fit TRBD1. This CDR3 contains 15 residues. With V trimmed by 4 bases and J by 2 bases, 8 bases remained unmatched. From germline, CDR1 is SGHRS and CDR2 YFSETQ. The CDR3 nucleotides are TGCGCCAGCAGCCCTGGACAGGGACGGACCTACGAGCAGTACTTC. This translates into CASSPGQGRTYEQYF.

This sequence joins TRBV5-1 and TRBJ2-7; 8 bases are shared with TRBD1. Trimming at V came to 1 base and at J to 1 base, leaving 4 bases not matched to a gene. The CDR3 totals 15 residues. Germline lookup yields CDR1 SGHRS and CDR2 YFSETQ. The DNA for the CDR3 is TGCGCCAGCAGCTTGCTGTACAGGGGGTCCTACGAGCAGTACTTC. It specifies CASSLLYRGSYEQYF. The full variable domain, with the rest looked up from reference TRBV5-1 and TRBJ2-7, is KAGVTQTPRYLIKTRGQQVTLSCSPISGHRSVSWYQQTPGQGLQFLFEYFSETQRNKGNFPGRFSGRQFSNSRSEMNVSTLELGDSALYLCASSLLYRGSYEQYFGPGTRLTVT.

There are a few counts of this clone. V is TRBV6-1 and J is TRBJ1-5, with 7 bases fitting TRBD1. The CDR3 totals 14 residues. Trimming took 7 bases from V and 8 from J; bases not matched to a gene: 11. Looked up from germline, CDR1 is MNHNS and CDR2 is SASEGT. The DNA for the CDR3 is TGTGCCAGCACCCATGGGACAGAAAACGAGCCCCAGCATTTT. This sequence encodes CASTHGTENEPQHF.

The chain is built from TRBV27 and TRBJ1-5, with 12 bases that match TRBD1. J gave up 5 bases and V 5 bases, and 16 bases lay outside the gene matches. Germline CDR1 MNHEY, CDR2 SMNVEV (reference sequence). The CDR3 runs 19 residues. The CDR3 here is CASSPKGTGGRVQDQPQHF. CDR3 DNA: TGTGCCAGCAGTCCAAAGGGGACAGGGGGCCGGGTCCAGGATCAGCCCCAGCATTTT.

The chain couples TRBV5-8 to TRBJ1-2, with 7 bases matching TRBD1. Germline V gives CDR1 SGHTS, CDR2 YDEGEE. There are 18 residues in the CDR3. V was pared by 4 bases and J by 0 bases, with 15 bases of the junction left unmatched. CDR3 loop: CASSVAAHRGGTNYGYTF. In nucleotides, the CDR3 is TGTGCCAGCAGCGTAGCGGCACACAGGGGAGGCACTAACTATGGCTACACCTTC.

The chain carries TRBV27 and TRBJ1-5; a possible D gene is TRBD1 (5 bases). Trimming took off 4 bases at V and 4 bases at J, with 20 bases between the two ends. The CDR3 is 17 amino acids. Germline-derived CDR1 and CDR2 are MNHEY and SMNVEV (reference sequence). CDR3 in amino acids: CASSSSRQRGKNQPQHF. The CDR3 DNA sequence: TGTGCCAGCAGTTCCTCGCGACAGCGGGGGAAGAATCAGCCCCAGCATTTT.

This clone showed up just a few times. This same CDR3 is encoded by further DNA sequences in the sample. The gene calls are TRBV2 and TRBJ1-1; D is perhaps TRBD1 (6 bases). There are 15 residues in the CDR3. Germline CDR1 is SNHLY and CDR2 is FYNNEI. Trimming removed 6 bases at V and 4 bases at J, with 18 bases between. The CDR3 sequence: CASRLPGAEVTEAFF. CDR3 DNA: TGTGCCAGCAGATTGCCGGGGGCGGAGGTCACTGAAGCTTTCTTT.

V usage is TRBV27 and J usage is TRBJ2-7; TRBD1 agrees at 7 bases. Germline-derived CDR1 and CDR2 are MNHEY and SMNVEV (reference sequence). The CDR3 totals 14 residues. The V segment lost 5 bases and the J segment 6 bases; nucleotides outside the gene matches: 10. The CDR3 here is CASSRAPGTAEQYF. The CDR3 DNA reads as TGTGCCAGCAGTAGAGCCCCCGGGACAGCCGAGCAGTACTTC.

CDR3 sequence reads: CASSLTGAQYNEQFF. CDR3 coding DNA: TGTGCCAGCAGCCTGACAGGGGCCCAGTACAATGAGCAGTTCTTC. The chain uses TRBV5-8 and TRBJ2-1, with TRBD1 matching 8 bases. The CDR3 runs to 15 residues. The V segment lost 4 bases and the J segment 4 bases; nucleotides outside the gene matches: 7. The germline V gene encodes CDR1 SGHTS and CDR2 YDEGEE.

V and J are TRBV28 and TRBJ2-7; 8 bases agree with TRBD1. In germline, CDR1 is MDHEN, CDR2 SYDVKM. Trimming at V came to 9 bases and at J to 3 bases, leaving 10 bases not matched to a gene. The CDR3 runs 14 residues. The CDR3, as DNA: TGTGCCAGTTCCCGACAGGGGACTTACTACGAGCAGTACTTC. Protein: CASSRQGTYYEQYF.

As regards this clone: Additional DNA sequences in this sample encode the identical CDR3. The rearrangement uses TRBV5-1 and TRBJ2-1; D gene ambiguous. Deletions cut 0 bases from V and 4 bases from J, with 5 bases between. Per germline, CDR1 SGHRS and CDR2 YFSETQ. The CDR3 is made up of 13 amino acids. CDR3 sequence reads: CASSLDSYNEQFF. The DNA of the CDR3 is TGCGCCAGCAGCTTGGACAGTTACAATGAGCAGTTCTTC.

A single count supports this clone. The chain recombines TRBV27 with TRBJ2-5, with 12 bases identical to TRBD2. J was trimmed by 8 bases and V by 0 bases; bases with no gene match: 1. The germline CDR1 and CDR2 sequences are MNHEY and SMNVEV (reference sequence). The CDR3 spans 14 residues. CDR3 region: CASSLSTSGGTQYF. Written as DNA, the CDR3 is TGTGCCAGCAGTTTATCGACTAGCGGGGGTACCCAGTACTTC.

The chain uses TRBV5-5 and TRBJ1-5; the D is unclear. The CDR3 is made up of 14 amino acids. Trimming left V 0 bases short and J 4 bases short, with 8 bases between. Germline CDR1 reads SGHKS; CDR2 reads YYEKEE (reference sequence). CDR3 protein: CASSLGAGNQPQHF. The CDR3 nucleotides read TGTGCCAGCAGCTTGGGCGCAGGTAATCAGCCCCAGCATTTT.

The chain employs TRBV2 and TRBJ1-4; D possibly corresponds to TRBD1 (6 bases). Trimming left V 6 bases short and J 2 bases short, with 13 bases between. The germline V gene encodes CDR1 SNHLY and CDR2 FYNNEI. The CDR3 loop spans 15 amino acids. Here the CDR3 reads CASRDPRGTNEKLFF. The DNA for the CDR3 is TGTGCCAGCAGGGACCCCAGGGGCACTAATGAAAAACTGTTTTTT.

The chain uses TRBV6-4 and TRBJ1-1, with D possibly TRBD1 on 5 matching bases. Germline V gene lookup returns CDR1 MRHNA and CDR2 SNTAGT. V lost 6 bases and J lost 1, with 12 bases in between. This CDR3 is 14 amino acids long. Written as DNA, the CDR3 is TGTGCCAGCAGCCCCGGGAGGGGGAACACTGAAGCTTTCTTT. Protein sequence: CASSPGRGNTEAFF.

CDR3 in DNA: TGTGCCAGCAGCTTAGGGAAGGGGAACACTGAAGCTTTCTTT. Translating it yields CASSLGKGNTEAFF. The rearrangement links TRBV7-9 to TRBJ1-1; D is unresolved. Trimming removed 1 base at V and 1 base at J, with 7 bases between. Germline CDR1 and CDR2: SEHNR and FQNEAQ (reference sequence). The CDR3 length is 14 residues.

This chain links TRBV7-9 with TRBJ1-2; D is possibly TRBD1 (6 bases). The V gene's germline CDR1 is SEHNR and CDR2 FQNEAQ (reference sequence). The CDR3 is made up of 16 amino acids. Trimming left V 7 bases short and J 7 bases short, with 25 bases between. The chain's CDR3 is CASKDSGQPAAVGYTF. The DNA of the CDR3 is TGTGCCAGCAAAGATTCTGGACAGCCAGCAGCGGTTGGCTACACCTTC.

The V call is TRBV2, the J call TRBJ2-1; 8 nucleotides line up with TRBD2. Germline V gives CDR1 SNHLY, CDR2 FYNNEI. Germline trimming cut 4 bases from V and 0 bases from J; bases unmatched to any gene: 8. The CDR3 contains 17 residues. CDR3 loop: CASSVPASGHSYNEQFF. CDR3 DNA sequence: TGTGCCAGCAGTGTACCCGCTAGCGGGCACTCCTACAATGAGCAGTTCTTC.

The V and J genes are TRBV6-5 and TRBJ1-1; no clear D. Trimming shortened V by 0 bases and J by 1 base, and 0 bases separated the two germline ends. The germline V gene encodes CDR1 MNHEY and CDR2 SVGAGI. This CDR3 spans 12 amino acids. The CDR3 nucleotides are TGTGCCAGCAGTTACTCGAACACTGAAGCTTTCTTT. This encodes CASSYSNTEAFF.